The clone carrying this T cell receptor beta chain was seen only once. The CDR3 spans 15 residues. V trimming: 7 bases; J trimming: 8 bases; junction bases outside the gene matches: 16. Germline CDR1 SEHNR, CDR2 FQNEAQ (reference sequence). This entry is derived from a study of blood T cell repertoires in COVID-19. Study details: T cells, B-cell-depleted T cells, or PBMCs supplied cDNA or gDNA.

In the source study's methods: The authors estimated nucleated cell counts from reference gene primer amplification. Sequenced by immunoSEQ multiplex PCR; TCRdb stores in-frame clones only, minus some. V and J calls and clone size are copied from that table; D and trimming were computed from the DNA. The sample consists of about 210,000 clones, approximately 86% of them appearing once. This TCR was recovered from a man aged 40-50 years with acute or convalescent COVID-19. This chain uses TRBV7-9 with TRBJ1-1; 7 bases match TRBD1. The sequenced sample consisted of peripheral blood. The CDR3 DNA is TGTGCCAGCATCCCGAAGGGCGCAGGGGGGTTCGAAGCTTTCTTT. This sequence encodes CASIPKGAGGFEAFF.